Listed below are T cell receptor beta chains from one sample, sequenced in a study of metastatic and nonmetastatic thyroid tumors. TCRdb redid the clone calls on the PCR reads using MiXCR. The table has tens of thousands of clones, 20% seen once. Material: blood. These receptors all stem from a female donor with papillary thyroid cancer or a benign thyroid nodule (not recorded which). Some clones in this sample may be carry-over from other donors' samples. CDR3s include the opening cysteine and the closing phenylalanine or tryptophan. The D gene is left open where the match is weak. Size is stated for part of the rows, as once, few or many counts, or as a class when the clone is expanded.

cdr3_nt	cdr3_aa	j_call	v_call	cdr3_length	d_call	clone_size
TGTGCCAGCAGCCTAACCGGGCCTGGTGAGAGCTACACCTTC	CASSLTGPGESYTF	TRBJ1-2	TRBV5-6	14	NA	many
TGCAGTGCTAGAGAAGGTACGGGCAATGAGCAGTCCTTC	CSAREGTGNEQSF	TRBJ2-5	TRBV20-1	13	NA	NA
TGTGCCAGCAGCTTGGGATCAGGCCAGCCCCAGCATTTT	CASSLGSGQPQHF	TRBJ1-5	TRBV11-2	13	NA	NA
TGTGCCAGCAGCTTAGGCTCAGACTTTTACACAGATACGCAGTATTTT	CASSLGSDFYTDTQYF	TRBJ2-3	TRBV7-2	16	NA	many
TGTGCCTGGAGTGTAGGTAGCGGCGCCACCCTCCAAGAGACCCAGTACTTC	CAWSVGSGATLQETQYF	TRBJ2-5	TRBV30	17	NA	many
TGTGCCAGCAGTTACTCAATAGACCCCCCCTCCTACGAGCAGTACTTC	CASSYSIDPPSYEQYF	TRBJ2-7	TRBV6-5	16	NA	many
TGCGCCAGCAGCTTGCCGGTATCCACAGGCTCTGGGGCCAACGTCCTGACTTTC	CASSLPVSTGSGANVLTF	TRBJ2-6	TRBV5-1	18	NA	many
TGCAGTGCTAGAGATACGCAGGGTAATCAGCCCCAGCATTTT	CSARDTQGNQPQHF	TRBJ1-5	TRBV20-1	14	NA	NA
TGTGCCAGCTGTGTTGGGGCCGGCGCCTACGAGCAGTACTTC	CASCVGAGAYEQYF	TRBJ2-7	TRBV6-1	14	NA	NA
TGTGCCAGCAGCGTATGGGGGGACAGCACAGATACGCAGTATTTT	CASSVWGDSTDTQYF	TRBJ2-3	TRBV9	15	NA	many
TGCAGTGCTACCGGGACTAGCGGGAACAATGAGCAGTTCTTC	CSATGTSGNNEQFF	TRBJ2-1	TRBV20-1	14	TRBD2	many
TGTGCCAGCAGCAGGGAAGCCGGGGAGCTGTTTTTT	CASSREAGELFF	TRBJ2-2	TRBV6-4	12	NA	medium-sized
TGTGCCAGCAGCCAAATCGGCCGAGGAGGGATCCGGGATAGCTCCTACAATGAGCAGTTCTTC	CASSQIGRGGIRDSSYNEQFF	TRBJ2-1	TRBV4-2	21	NA	many
TGTGCCAGCAGCCCTACTAGCGGGAGGGCCGGTGAGACCCAGTACTTC	CASSPTSGRAGETQYF	TRBJ2-5	TRBV28	16	TRBD2	medium-sized
TGTGCCAGCAGCCCCGTAAAGGGGGCCAACGTCCTGACTTTC	CASSPVKGANVLTF	TRBJ2-6	TRBV7-2	14	NA	NA
TGCAGTGCTAGACCCCCGGGACAGGGGCCCTACGAGCAGTACTTC	CSARPPGQGPYEQYF	TRBJ2-7	TRBV20-1	15	TRBD1	NA
TGCGCCAGCAGCTTGGGGCAGGGCCCAGATACGCAGTATTTT	CASSLGQGPDTQYF	TRBJ2-3	TRBV5-1	14	NA	many
TGTGCCAGTGCCGGGACAGGGGGTTCACCCCTCCACTTT	CASAGTGGSPLHF	TRBJ1-6	TRBV19	13	TRBD1	medium-sized
TGCAGTTGGGGCGGGGGGGATGTGATTGATGAGCAGTTCTTC	CSWGGGDVIDEQFF	TRBJ2-1	TRBV20-1	14	TRBD2	many
TGTGCCAGCAGCTTGGACAGCTATGGCTACACCTTC	CASSLDSYGYTF	TRBJ1-2	TRBV7-9	12	NA	many
TGTGCCAGCAGGGGACAGACAACCTCCTACGAGCAGTACTTC	CASRGQTTSYEQYF	TRBJ2-7	TRBV2	14	TRBD1	medium-sized
TGTGCCTGGAGTCGGGCAAGCGGGGGCACCGGGGAGCTGTTTTTT	CAWSRASGGTGELFF	TRBJ2-2	TRBV30	15	TRBD2	many
TGTGCCAGCAGTGGGTATGGCGCCGGAGGCACCGGGGAGCTGTTTTTT	CASSGYGAGGTGELFF	TRBJ2-2	TRBV25-1	16	NA	many
TGTGCCAGCAGCTTAGGGCGGGTTAACACCGGGGAGCTGTTTTTT	CASSLGRVNTGELFF	TRBJ2-2	TRBV11-3	15	NA	NA
TGTGCCAGCAGCTTAACGGGACAGGGGAAAGATACGCAGTATTTT	CASSLTGQGKDTQYF	TRBJ2-3	TRBV12-3/TRBV12-4	15	TRBD1	many
TGTGCCAGCAGTCCGGGGGGGGAGAGCACTGAAGCTTTCTTT	CASSPGGESTEAFF	TRBJ1-1	TRBV6-2/TRBV6-3	14	NA	many
TGCAGTGCTCCACATCCCAATGAGCAGTTCTTC	CSAPHPNEQFF	TRBJ2-1	TRBV20-1	11	NA	many
TGTGCCAGCAGTGAGGGCGACAACGCTTTTAACTATGGCTACACCTTC	CASSEGDNAFNYGYTF	TRBJ1-2	TRBV2	16	NA	many
TGTGCCAGCAGTTTAGCGGGGACAGGGTACGAGCAGTACTTC	CASSLAGTGYEQYF	TRBJ2-7	TRBV12-3/TRBV12-4	14	TRBD1	medium-sized
TGTGCCAGCAGTGAGCTTATGATGGGGACAGGGAATGAAAAACTGTTTTTT	CASSELMMGTGNEKLFF	TRBJ1-4	TRBV6-1	17	TRBD1	many
TGTGCCAGCAGCCCACCAGGGGTTCGTCCAGATACGCAGTATTTT	CASSPPGVRPDTQYF	TRBJ2-3	TRBV7-9	15	NA	many
TGCAGTGCTAGAGCGCTCGCGCGAGGTAACAATGAGCAGTTCTTC	CSARALARGNNEQFF	TRBJ2-1	TRBV20-1	15	NA	NA
TGTGCCAGCAGTTCCATGGAAGGACCGAATGATCCCCAGCATTTT	CASSSMEGPNDPQHF	TRBJ1-5	TRBV28	15	NA	few
TGTGCCAGCAGCTTTGCTAGCGGGGGTACTCTCCACAATGAGCAGTTCTTC	CASSFASGGTLHNEQFF	TRBJ2-1	TRBV7-2	17	TRBD2	once
TGTGCCAGCAGCTTAGGGACAGGGGGTTATGGCTACACCTTC	CASSLGTGGYGYTF	TRBJ1-2	TRBV7-9	14	TRBD1	NA
TGTGCCAGCTCACCACAGGCAGGGAGCACTGAAGCTTTCTTT	CASSPQAGSTEAFF	TRBJ1-1	TRBV18	14	NA	many
TGTGCCAGCAGTCGGGATCCAGGGGTCTTTTCTGAAGCTTTCTTT	CASSRDPGVFSEAFF	TRBJ1-1	TRBV27	15	NA	NA
TGTGCCAGCAGCCGCCGGGACAGGGTGGGCGATACGCAGTATTTT	CASSRRDRVGDTQYF	TRBJ2-3	TRBV5-8	15	TRBD1	many
TGTGCCAGCAGTCCGAGGACAGGGAACTATGGCTACACCTTC	CASSPRTGNYGYTF	TRBJ1-2	TRBV6-1	14	TRBD1	medium-sized
TGTGCCAGTAGCCAATCCGGGACAGGGGGCGAGCAGTACTTC	CASSQSGTGGEQYF	TRBJ2-7	TRBV19	14	TRBD1	medium-sized
TGTGCCAGTAGTAAGGGCACGTTTTCTGGGGCCAACGTCCTGACTTTC	CASSKGTFSGANVLTF	TRBJ2-6	TRBV19	16	NA	many
TGTGCCAGCAGCTTAGCGAGTGGGAGCGGATCGAACACCGGGGAGCTGTTTTTT	CASSLASGSGSNTGELFF	TRBJ2-2	TRBV7-6	18	NA	NA
TGTGCCAGCAGCGCTGGGACATCTGGGGGCTCAGTACAAGAGACCCAGTACTTC	CASSAGTSGGSVQETQYF	TRBJ2-5	TRBV9	18	NA	NA
TGTGCCAGCAGTGCCCTGGGAACAGGGGTTAGCACAGATACGCAGTATTTT	CASSALGTGVSTDTQYF	TRBJ2-3	TRBV28	17	TRBD1	NA
TGTGCCAGCAGTTTCCGGACTAGCGGGAGAGGTTATGAGCAGTTCTTC	CASSFRTSGRGYEQFF	TRBJ2-1	TRBV27	16	TRBD2	many
TGTGCCAGCTCATGGGAAGGCAGGGGGAACGAGCAGTACTTC	CASSWEGRGNEQYF	TRBJ2-7	TRBV5-6	14	TRBD1	many
TGTGCCAGTAGTATAGAGCCGACAGGGATGAGTGGCAATCAGCCCCAGCATTTT	CASSIEPTGMSGNQPQHF	TRBJ1-5	TRBV19	18	TRBD1	many
TGCAGTGCAAGACTAGACTACGAGCAGTACTTC	CSARLDYEQYF	TRBJ2-7	TRBV20-1	11	NA	NA
TGTGCCTGGAGTGTCTGGGAGTCTGGAAACACCATATATTTT	CAWSVWESGNTIYF	TRBJ1-3	TRBV30	14	NA	many
TGTGCCAGCAGCTCCCCGCCTGGACTCGCAACCTCCTACGAGCAGTACTTC	CASSSPPGLATSYEQYF	TRBJ2-7	TRBV7-2	17	NA	many
TGCAGTGCTAGTTTACTAGCGGGCCTCAATGAGCAGTTCTTC	CSASLLAGLNEQFF	TRBJ2-1	TRBV20-1	14	TRBD2	few
TGTGCCAGCAGCGCCCAGTCGGGGGGTCCCTACGAGCAGTACTTC	CASSAQSGGPYEQYF	TRBJ2-7	TRBV9	15	TRBD2	many
TGCGCCAGCAGCCCTTGGACGGGCATGAACACTGAAGCTTTCTTT	CASSPWTGMNTEAFF	TRBJ1-1	TRBV5-1	15	NA	many
TGTGCCAGCAGTGACGCAATTTTGCCTACGCAGTATTTT	CASSDAILPTQYF	TRBJ2-3	TRBV6-4	13	NA	NA
TGTGCCAGCTCACGGGATAGCTCCTACAATGAGCAGTTCTTC	CASSRDSSYNEQFF	TRBJ2-1	TRBV18	14	NA	many
TGTGCCAGCAGCCAAGCAGAATATAGCAATCAGCCCCAGCATTTT	CASSQAEYSNQPQHF	TRBJ1-5	TRBV27	15	NA	NA
TGTGCCAGCAGTTTCCCAGCGACGGGAGAAAAACTGTTTTTT	CASSFPATGEKLFF	TRBJ1-4	TRBV28	14	NA	many
TGTGCCAGTACCCCTGGGGGCTACGGTGAGCAGTTCTTC	CASTPGGYGEQFF	TRBJ2-1	TRBV19	13	NA	many
TGTGCCAGCAGCTTAACGGGACGGACTCTCTCTGGAAACACCATATATTTT	CASSLTGRTLSGNTIYF	TRBJ1-3	TRBV11-1	17	NA	NA
TGTGCCACCAGCAGGGACAATCTGAACACTGAAGCTTTCTTT	CATSRDNLNTEAFF	TRBJ1-1	TRBV15	14	NA	many